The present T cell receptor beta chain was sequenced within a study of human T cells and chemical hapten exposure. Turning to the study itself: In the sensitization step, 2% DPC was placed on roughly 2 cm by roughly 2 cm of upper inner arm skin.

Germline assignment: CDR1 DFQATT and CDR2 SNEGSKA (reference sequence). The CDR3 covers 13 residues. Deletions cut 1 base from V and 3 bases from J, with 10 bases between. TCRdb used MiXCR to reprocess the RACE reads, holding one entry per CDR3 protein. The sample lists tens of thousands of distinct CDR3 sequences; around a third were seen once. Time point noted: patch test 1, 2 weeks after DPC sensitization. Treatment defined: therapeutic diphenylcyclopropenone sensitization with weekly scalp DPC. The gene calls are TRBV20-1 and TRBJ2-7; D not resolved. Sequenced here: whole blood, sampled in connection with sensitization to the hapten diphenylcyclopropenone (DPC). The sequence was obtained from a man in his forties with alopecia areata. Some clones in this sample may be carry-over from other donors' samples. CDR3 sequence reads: CSARGSPSYEQYF. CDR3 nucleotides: TGCAGTGCTAGAGGTTCACCTAGCTACGAGCAGTACTTC.